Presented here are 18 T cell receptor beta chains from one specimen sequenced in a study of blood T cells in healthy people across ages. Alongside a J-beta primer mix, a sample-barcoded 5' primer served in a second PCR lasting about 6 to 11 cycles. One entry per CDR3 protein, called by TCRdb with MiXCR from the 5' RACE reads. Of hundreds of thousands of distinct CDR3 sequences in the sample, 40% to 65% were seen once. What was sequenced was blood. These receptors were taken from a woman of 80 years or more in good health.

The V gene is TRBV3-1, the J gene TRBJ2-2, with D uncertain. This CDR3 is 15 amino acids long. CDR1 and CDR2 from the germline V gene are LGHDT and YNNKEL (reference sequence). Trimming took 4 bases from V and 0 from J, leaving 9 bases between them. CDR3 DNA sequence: TGTGCCAGCAGCCGGGATGGGGCGAACACCGGGGAGCTGTTTTTT. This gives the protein CASSRDGANTGELFF.

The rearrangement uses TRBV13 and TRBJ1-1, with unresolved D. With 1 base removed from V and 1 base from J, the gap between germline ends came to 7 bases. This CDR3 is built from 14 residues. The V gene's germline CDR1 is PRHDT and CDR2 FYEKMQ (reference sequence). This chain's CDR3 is CASSLAQSNTEAFF. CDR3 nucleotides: TGTGCCAGCAGCTTAGCACAGTCGAACACTGAAGCTTTCTTT.

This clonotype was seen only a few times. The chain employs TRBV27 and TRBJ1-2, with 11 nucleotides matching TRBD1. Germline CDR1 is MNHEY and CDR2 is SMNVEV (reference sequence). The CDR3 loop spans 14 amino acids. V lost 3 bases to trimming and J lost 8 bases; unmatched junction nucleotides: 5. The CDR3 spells CASSFAGTGGGYTF. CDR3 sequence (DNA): TGTGCCAGCAGTTTCGCCGGGACAGGGGGAGGCTACACCTTC.

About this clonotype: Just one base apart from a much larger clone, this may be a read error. The CDR3: CASSTPRSLAVQYF. The CDR3 DNA sequence: TGTGCCAGCAGTACACCCAGGTCGCTAGCTGTGCAGTACTTC. The chain is built from TRBV12-3 or TRBV12-4 and TRBJ2-5, with TRBD2 as a possible D gene (5 bases). V dropped 5 bases and J dropped 11 bases, with 21 bases sitting between them. This CDR3 contains 14 residues.

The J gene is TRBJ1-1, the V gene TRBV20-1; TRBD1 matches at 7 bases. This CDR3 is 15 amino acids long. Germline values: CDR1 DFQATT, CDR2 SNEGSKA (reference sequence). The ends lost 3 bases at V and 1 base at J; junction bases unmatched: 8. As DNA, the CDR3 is TGCAGTGCTAGCTTTCCGACAGGGCCGAACACTGAAGCTTTCTTT. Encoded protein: CSASFPTGPNTEAFF.

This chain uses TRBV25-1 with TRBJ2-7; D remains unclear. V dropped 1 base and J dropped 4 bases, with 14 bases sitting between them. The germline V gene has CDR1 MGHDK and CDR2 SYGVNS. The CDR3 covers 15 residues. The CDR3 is CASSESALAKYEQYF. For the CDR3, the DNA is TGTGCCAGCAGTGAATCTGCCTTGGCGAAGTACGAGCAGTACTTC.

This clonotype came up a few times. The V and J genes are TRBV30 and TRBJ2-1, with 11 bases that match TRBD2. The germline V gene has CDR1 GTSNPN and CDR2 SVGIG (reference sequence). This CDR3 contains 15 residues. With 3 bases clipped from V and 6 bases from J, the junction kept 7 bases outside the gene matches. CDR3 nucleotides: TGTGCCTGGAGGACTAGCGGGATAAAGGTCAATGAGCAGTTCTTC. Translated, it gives CAWRTSGIKVNEQFF. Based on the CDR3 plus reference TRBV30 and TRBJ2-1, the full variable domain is SQTIHQWPATLVQPVGSPLSLECTVEGTSNPNLYWYRQAAGRGLQLLFYSVGIGQISSEVPQNLSASRPQDRQFILSSKKLLLSDSGFYLCAWRTSGIKVNEQFFGPGTRLTVL.

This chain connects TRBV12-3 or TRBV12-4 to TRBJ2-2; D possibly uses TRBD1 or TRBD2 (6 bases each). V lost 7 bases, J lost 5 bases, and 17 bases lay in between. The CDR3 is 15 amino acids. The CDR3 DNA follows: TGTGCCAGCATCCTACAGGGAGGCGTTACCGGGGAGCTGTTTTTT. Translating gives CASILQGGVTGELFF.

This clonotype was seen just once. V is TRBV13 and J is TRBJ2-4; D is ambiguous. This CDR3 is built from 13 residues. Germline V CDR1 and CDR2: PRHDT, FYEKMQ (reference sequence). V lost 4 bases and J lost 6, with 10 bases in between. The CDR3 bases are TGTGCCAGCAGCTCGGTGGGGTTAAACATTCAGTACTTC. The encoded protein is CASSSVGLNIQYF.

This chain's CDR3 is CASSLWDANQETQYF. The CDR3 DNA follows: TGTGCCAGCAGTTTATGGGACGCAAACCAAGAGACCCAGTACTTC. V is TRBV28 and J is TRBJ2-5; D is undetermined. The CDR3 is made up of 15 amino acids. With 0 bases removed from V and 0 bases from J, the gap between germline ends came to 8 bases. CDR1 and CDR2 (germline): MDHEN, SYDVKM.

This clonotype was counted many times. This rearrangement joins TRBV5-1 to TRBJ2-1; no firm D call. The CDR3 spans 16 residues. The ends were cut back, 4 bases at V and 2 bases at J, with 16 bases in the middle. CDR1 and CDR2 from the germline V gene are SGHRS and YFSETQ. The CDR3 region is CASSLPLGTTYNEQFF. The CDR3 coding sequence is TGCGCCAGCAGCCTTCCCCTCGGCACTACCTACAATGAGCAGTTCTTC.

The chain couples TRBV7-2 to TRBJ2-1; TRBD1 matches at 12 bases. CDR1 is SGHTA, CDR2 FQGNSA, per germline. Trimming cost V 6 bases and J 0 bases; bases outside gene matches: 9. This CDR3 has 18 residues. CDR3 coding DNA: TGTGCCAGCAGGAAGGGACAGGGGGCTGGGTACTCCTACAATGAGCAGTTCTTC. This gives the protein CASRKGQGAGYSYNEQFF.

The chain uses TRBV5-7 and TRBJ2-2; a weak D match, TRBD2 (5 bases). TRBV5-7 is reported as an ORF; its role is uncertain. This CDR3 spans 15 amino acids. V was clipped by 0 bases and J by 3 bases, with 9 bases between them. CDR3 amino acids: CASSLDEGDTGELFF. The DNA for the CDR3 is TGTGCCAGCAGCTTGGACGAGGGAGACACCGGGGAGCTGTTTTTT.

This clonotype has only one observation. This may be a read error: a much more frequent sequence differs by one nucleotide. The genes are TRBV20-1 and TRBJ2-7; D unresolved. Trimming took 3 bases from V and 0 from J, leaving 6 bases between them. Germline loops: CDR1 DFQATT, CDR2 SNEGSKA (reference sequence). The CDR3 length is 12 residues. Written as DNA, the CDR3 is TGCAGTGCTAGCAAGGACTCCTACGAGCAGTACTTC. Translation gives CSASKDSYEQYF.

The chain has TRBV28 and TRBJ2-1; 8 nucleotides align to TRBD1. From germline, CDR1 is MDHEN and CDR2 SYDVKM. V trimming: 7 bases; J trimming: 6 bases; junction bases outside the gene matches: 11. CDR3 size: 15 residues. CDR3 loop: CASTTPGTGSNEQFF. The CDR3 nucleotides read TGTGCCAGCACAACCCCCGGGACAGGATCCAATGAGCAGTTCTTC.

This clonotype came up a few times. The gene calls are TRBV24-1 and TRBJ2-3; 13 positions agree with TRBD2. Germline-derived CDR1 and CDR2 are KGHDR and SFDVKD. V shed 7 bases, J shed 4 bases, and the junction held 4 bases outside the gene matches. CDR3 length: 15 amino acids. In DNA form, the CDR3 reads TGTGCCACCAGAGCCGGGACTAGCGGGGCAGATACGCAGTATTTT. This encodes CATRAGTSGADTQYF.

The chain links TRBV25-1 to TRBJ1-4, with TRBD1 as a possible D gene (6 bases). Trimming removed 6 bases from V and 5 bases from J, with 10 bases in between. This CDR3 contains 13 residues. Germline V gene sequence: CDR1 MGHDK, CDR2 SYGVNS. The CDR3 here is CASRQGKNEKLFF. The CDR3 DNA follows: TGTGCCAGCAGACAGGGAAAGAATGAAAAACTGTTTTTT.

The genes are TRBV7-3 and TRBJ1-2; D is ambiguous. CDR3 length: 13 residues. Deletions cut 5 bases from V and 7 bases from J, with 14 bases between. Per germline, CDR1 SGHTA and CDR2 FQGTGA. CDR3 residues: CASSASLGSGYTF. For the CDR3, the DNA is TGTGCCAGCAGCGCATCCCTGGGGAGTGGCTACACCTTC. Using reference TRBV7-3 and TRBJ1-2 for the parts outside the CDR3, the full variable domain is GAGVSQTPSNKVTEKGKYVELRCDPISGHTALYWYRQSLGQGPEFLIYFQGTGAADDSGLPNDRFFAVRPEGSVSTLKIQRTERGDSAVYLCASSASLGSGYTFGSGTRLTVV.